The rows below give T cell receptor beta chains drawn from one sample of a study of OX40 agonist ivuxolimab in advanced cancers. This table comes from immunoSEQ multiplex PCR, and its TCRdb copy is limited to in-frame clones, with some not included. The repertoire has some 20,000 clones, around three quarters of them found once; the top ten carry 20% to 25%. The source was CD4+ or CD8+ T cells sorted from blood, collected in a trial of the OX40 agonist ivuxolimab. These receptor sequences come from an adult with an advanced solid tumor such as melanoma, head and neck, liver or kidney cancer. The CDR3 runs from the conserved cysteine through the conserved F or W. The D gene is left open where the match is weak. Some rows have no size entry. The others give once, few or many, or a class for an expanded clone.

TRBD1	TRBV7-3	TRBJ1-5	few	CASSPRDRGSNQPQHF	TGTGCCAGCAGCCCCCGGGACAGGGGAAGCAATCAGCCCCAGCATTTT
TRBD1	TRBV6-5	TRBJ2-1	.	CASSFGTASYNEQFF	TGTGCCAGCAGTTTCGGGACAGCTTCCTACAATGAGCAGTTCTTC
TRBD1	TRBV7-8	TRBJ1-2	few	CASSFRGDWENYGYTF	TGTGCCAGCAGCTTCAGGGGGGATTGGGAAAACTATGGCTACACCTTC
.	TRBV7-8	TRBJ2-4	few	CASIPGGEAKNIQYF	TGTGCCAGTATACCAGGCGGGGAAGCCAAAAACATTCAGTACTTC
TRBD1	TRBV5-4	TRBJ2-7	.	CASSLSGGGYEQYF	TGTGCCAGCAGCTTGTCAGGGGGCGGCTACGAGCAGTACTTC
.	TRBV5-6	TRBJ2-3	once	CASSPVIVASTDTQYF	TGTGCCAGCAGCCCAGTTATAGTGGCGAGCACAGATACGCAGTATTTT
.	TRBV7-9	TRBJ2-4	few	CASSGAGTAGQYF	TGTGCCAGCAGCGGCGCCGGGACCGCGGGGCAGTACTTC
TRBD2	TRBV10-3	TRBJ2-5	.	CASSYPSGGQETQYF	TGTGCCAGCAGTTATCCCAGCGGGGGCCAAGAGACCCAGTACTTC
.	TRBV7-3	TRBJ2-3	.	CASSLSTDRDTTQYF	TGTGCCAGCAGCTTATCCACTGACCGGGACACAACGCAGTATTTT
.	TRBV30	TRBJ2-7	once	CASRMGGQISYEQYF	TGTGCCTCCCGAATGGGGGGGCAAATCTCCTACGAGCAGTACTTC
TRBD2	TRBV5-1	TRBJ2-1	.	CASSLAIGLAGYNEQFF	TGCGCCAGCAGCTTGGCCATCGGACTAGCGGGGTACAATGAGCAGTTCTTC
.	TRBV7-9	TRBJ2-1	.	CASSLVGGAHNEQFF	TGTGCCAGCAGCTTAGTTGGGGGGGCCCACAATGAGCAGTTCTTC
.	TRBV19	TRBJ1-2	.	CASSIYSGGYTF	TGTGCCAGTAGTATATATAGCGGTGGCTACACCTTC
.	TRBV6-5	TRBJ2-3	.	CASSPYREDTQYF	TGTGCCAGCAGTCCCTACAGGGAAGATACGCAGTATTTT
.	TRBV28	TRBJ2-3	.	CASSPDDSSSTDTQYF	TGTGCCAGCAGTCCAGATGACAGTTCTAGCACAGATACGCAGTATTTT
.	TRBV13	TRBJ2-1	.	CASTLVGVMTYNEQFF	TGTGCCAGCACCCTGGTGGGGGTAATGACCTACAATGAGCAGTTCTTC
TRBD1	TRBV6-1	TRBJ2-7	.	CASSQQGVAYEQYF	TGTGCCAGCAGTCAACAGGGGGTAGCCTACGAGCAGTACTTC
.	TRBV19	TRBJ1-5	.	CASTMDLVNQPQHF	TGTGCCAGTACTATGGACCTCGTCAATCAGCCCCAGCATTTT
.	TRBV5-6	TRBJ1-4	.	CASSSFRGTNEKLFF	TGTGCCAGCAGCTCCTTCAGGGGAACTAATGAAAAACTGTTTTTT
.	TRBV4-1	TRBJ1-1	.	CASSQVMGVLNTEAFF	TGCGCCAGCAGCCAAGTCATGGGAGTCTTGAACACTGAAGCTTTCTTT
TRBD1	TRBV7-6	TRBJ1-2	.	CASSHGTGNYGYTF	TGTGCCAGCAGCCACGGGACAGGGAACTATGGCTACACCTTC
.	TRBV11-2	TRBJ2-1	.	CASSGGGLNEQFF	TGTGCCAGCAGTGGCGGGGGCCTCAATGAGCAGTTCTTC
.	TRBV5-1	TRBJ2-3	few	CASRGTDTQYF	TGCGCCAGCAGGGGGACAGATACGCAGTATTTT
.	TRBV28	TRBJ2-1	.	CASSWGSPDSNEQFF	TGTGCCAGCAGTTGGGGGAGTCCGGATTCCAATGAGCAGTTCTTC
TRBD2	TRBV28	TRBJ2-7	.	CASSSPRLAGGRTFYEQYF	TGTGCCAGCAGTTCCCCCCGGCTAGCGGGGGGCCGGACTTTTTACGAGCAGTACTTC
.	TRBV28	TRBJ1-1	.	CASSLNRAGYTEAFF	TGTGCCAGCAGTTTAAACAGGGCGGGCTACACTGAAGCTTTCTTT
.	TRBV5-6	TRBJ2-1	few	CASSSYNEQFF	TGTGCCAGCAGCAGTTACAATGAGCAGTTCTTC
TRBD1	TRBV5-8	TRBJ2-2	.	CASSPFGDRGSTGELFF	TGTGCCAGCAGCCCTTTTGGGGACAGGGGATCGACCGGGGAGCTGTTTTTT
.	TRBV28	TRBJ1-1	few	CASNGRINTEAFF	TGTGCCAGCAATGGCAGAATTAACACTGAAGCTTTCTTT
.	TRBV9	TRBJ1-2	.	CASSVSQGTYGYTF	TGTGCCAGCAGCGTAAGCCAGGGTACCTATGGCTACACCTTC
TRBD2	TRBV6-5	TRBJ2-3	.	CASSYGTSGPHF	TGTGCCAGCAGTTACGGGACTAGCGGCCCGCATTTT
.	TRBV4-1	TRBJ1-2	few	CASSQVVEANYGYTF	TGCGCCAGCAGCCAAGTAGTCGAGGCTAACTATGGCTACACCTTC
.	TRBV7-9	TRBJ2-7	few	CASSLSLADSGEQYF	TGTGCCAGCAGCTTATCCCTCGCGGACTCGGGCGAGCAGTACTTC
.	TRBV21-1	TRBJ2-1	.	CASSKGGVAGGNNEQFF	.
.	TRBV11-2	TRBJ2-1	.	CASSSLDTRGPYNEQFF	TGTGCCAGCAGCTCCCTGGACACGCGGGGTCCCTACAATGAGCAGTTCTTC
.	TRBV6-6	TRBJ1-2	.	CASSLGGYGYTF	TGTGCCAGCAGTCTTGGAGGATATGGCTACACCTTC
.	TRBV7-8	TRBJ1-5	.	CASSSYSNLDQPQHF	TGTGCCAGCAGCTCATACTCCAATCTAGATCAGCCCCAGCATTTT
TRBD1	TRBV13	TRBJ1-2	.	CATRPGQVTEGYTF	TGTGCCACCCGCCCAGGACAGGTGACCGAAGGCTACACCTTC
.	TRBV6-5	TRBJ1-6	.	CASSPFKSPEPLHF	TGTGCCAGCAGTCCCTTTAAGAGCCCCGAGCCCCTCCACTTT
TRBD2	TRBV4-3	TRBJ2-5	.	CASSQGLERGMGTQYF	TGCGCCAGCAGCCAAGGACTCGAGCGGGGGATGGGGACCCAGTACTTC
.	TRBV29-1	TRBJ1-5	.	CSVAGPGSNQPQHF	TGCAGCGTTGCCGGGCCGGGCAGCAATCAGCCCCAGCATTTT
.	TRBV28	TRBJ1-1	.	CASSLYKLSNTEAFF	TGTGCCAGCAGTTTGTACAAACTATCGAACACTGAAGCTTTCTTT
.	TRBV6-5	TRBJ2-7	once	CASSYSRRYGEQYF	TGTGCCAGCAGTTACTCGAGACGGTATGGCGAGCAGTACTTC
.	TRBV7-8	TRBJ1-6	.	CASSSPGSPLHF	TGTGCCAGCAGCTCCCCGGGTTCACCCCTCCACTTT
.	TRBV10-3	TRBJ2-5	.	CAISEPGQETQYF	TGTGCCATCAGTGAACCAGGACAAGAGACCCAGTACTTC
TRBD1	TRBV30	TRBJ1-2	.	CAWRGTGTGYGYTF	TGTGCCTGGAGGGGGACTGGGACAGGGTATGGCTACACCTTC
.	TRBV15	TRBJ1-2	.	CATSRDRAANYGYTF	TGTGCCACCAGCAGAGACAGGGCCGCTAACTATGGCTACACCTTC
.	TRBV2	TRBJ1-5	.	CASRDSLGNQPQHF	TGTGCCAGCAGGGACAGCCTAGGCAATCAGCCCCAGCATTTT
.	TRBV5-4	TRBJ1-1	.	CASSSGTTILNTEAFF	TGTGCCAGCAGCTCCGGGACAACGATTTTAAACACTGAAGCTTTCTTT
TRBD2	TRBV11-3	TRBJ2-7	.	CASSLEAGEQYF	TGTGCCAGCAGCTTAGAAGCGGGGGAGCAGTACTTC
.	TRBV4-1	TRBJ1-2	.	CASSQAYRVRGYTF	TGTGCCAGCAGCCAAGCCTACAGGGTTAGAGGCTACACCTTC
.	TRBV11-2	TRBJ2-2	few	CASSYRPLGGDTGELFF	TGTGCCAGCAGCTATCGGCCATTGGGCGGGGACACCGGGGAGCTGTTTTTT
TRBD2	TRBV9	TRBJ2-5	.	CASSAGGPRETQYF	TGTGCCAGCAGCGCGGGGGGGCCTCGAGAGACCCAGTACTTC
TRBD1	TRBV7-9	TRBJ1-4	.	CASSFQQGTNEKLFF	TGTGCCAGCAGCTTCCAACAGGGGACTAATGAAAAACTGTTTTTT
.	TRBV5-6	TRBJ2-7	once	CASSSISYEQYF	TGTGCCAGCAGCTCGATTTCGTACGAGCAGTACTTC
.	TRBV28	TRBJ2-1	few	CASSLEESLLFNNEQFF	TGTGCCAGCAGTTTAGAGGAATCCCTCCTCTTTAACAATGAGCAGTTCTTC
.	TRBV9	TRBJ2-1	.	CASSPGGAFNNEQFF	TGTGCCAGCAGTCCCGGAGGAGCCTTTAACAATGAGCAGTTCTTC
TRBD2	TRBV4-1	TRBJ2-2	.	CASSRGGTGELFF	TGCGCCAGCAGCCGGGGGGGGACCGGGGAGCTGTTTTTT
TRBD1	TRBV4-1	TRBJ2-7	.	CASSQDVGQLSYEQYF	TGCGCCAGCAGCCAAGATGTGGGACAGCTATCCTACGAGCAGTACTTC